Listed below are T cell receptor beta chains from one sample, sequenced in a study of T cells after yellow fever vaccination. TCRdb fed the 5' RACE reads into MiXCR, producing one record per CDR3 protein. The sample yields a few hundred thousand distinct CDR3 sequences, around 20% seen once. The material was PBMCs, obtained before the yellow fever booster vaccination. These receptors all come from a man between 18 and 35 years old who received the YFV17D yellow fever vaccine. CDR3s leave out the opening cysteine and the closing phenylalanine or tryptophan. A D gene is named only where the DNA matches it firmly. Not every row has a clone size; where given, it reads once, few, many or a size class.

clone_size	d_call	v_call	cdr3_aa
-	TRBD1	TRBV10-1	ASSASQGATDTQY
few	-	TRBV7-9	ASSSPESRNEQF
-	TRBD2	TRBV6-4	ASSDSMGTSGPQDTGELF
-	TRBD1	TRBV4-3	ASSQNEGTGFSYGYT
few	TRBD2	TRBV11-2	ASSFLAGETQY
-	-	TRBV2	ASSELRVVRGSPLH
few	-	TRBV20-1	SARHFQDTQY
many	-	TRBV2	ASSDIGGDQPQH
once	-	TRBV5-1	ASSLAGGTEKLF
few	-	TRBV9	ASSVLGDTDTQY
few	-	TRBV6-6	ASSYSGGDGGYT
few	-	TRBV5-1	ASSLSDTSTDTQY
-	-	TRBV28	ASSGVVLTDTQY
-	-	TRBV10-3	AIAASGHRSSYNSPLH
-	-	TRBV18	ASSPGEGRFDTEAF
-	-	TRBV4-1	ASSQDLKGWETQY
-	-	TRBV24-1	ATGTEHYNEQF
few	-	TRBV29-1	SVYDYGYT
few	-	TRBV30	AWRLGPGTGELF
-	TRBD1	TRBV20-1	SARSRRGRGEEKLF
few	-	TRBV10-3	AISEVRTAGNTIY
many	-	TRBV24-1	ATSDSVQGTGELF
few	-	TRBV15	ATSRDYEENTEAF
few	-	TRBV20-1	SARGEASYGYT
-	TRBD1	TRBV7-2	ASTLEGQGSYEQY
-	-	TRBV12-3/TRBV12-4	ASRFGLGVADTQY
medium-sized	-	TRBV10-3	AISDPGTRTDTQY
-	-	TRBV4-2	ASSQETGGDNQPQH
-	-	TRBV6-5	ASSYGGSSQETQY
many	-	TRBV27	ASSLLGGEADTQY
-	-	TRBV20-1	SAGERQYGYT
-	-	TRBV11-1	ASSLAQMTGELF
once	-	TRBV7-8	ASSYRQYTDTQY
few	TRBD2	TRBV9	ASSVGPSGSYEQY
few	-	TRBV4-3	ASSRIFQGIPGANVLT
-	TRBD1	TRBV12-3/TRBV12-4	ASSPGQGISSEQY
few	-	TRBV11-2	ASSFVADPYNEQF
once	-	TRBV11-2	ASSWVRGDARTDTQY
-	-	TRBV28	ASPPVGRGYQETQY
many	TRBD1	TRBV18	ASSPRQGELNTEAF
-	-	TRBV5-1	ASSSLSKQETQY
few	-	TRBV7-2	ASSWLGPGELF
-	-	TRBV6-2/TRBV6-3	ASSYYVGGRNQPQH
few	-	TRBV27	ASSFDRFYGYT
few	-	TRBV7-2	ASSLAGIPSSGANVLT
-	-	TRBV7-3	ASSPGSGTPLTQY
few	-	TRBV6-5	ASSYSGGAGYEQY
-	-	TRBV19	ASSIGGLSLEQY
few	-	TRBV4-1	ASSQDPRRGQETQY